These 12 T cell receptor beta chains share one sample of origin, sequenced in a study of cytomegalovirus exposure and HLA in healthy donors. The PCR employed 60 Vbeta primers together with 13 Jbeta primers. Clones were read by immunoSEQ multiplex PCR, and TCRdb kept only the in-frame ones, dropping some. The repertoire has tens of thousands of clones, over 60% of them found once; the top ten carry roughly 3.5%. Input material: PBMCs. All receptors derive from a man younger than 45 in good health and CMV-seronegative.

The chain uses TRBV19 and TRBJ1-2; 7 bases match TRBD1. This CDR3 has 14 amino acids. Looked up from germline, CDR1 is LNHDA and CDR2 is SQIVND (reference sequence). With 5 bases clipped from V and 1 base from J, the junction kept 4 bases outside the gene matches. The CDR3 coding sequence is TGTGCCAGTAGTCCGACAGGGTATAACTATGGCTACACCTTC. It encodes CASSPTGYNYGYTF.

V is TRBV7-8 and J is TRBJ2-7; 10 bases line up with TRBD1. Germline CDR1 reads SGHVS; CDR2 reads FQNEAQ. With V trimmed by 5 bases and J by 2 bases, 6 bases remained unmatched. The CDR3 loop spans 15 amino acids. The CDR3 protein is CASSPVGTGAYEQYF. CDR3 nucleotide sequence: TGTGCCAGCAGCCCCGTCGGGACAGGGGCCTACGAGCAGTACTTC.

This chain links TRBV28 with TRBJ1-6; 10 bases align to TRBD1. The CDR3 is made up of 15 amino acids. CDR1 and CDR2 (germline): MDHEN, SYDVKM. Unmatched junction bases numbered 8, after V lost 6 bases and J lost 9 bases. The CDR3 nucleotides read TGTGCCAGCAGCTGGGGACAGGGGATGGGTTCACCCCTCCACTTT. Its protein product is CASSWGQGMGSPLHF.

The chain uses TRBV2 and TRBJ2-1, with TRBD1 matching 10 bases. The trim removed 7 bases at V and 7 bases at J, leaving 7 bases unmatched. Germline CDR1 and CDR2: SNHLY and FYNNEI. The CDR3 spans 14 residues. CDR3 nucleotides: TGTGCCAGCACCCCCCAGGGACAGGGGAATGAGCAGTTCTTC. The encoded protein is CASTPQGQGNEQFF.

CDR3 residues: CASSLIQIHNPGELFF. The CDR3 coding sequence is TGTGCCAGCAGCTTAATCCAGATCCACAATCCCGGGGAGCTGTTTTTT. This chain connects TRBV7-9 to TRBJ2-2; no firm D call. Trimming took off 2 bases at V and 6 bases at J, with 16 bases between the two ends. Germline V lookup: CDR1 SEHNR, CDR2 FQNEAQ (reference sequence). The CDR3 is 16 amino acids.

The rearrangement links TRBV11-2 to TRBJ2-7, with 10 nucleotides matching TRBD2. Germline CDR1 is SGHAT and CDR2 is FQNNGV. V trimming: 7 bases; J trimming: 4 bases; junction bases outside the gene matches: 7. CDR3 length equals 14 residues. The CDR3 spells CASNIAGGPYEQYF. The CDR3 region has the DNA TGTGCCAGCAACATAGCGGGGGGACCATACGAGCAGTACTTC. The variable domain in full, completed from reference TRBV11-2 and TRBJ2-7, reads EAGVAQSPRYKIIEKRQSVAFWCNPISGHATLYWYQQILGQGPKLLIQFQNNGVVDDSQLPKDRFSAERLKGVDSTLKIQPAKLEDSAVYLCASNIAGGPYEQYFGPGTRLTVT.

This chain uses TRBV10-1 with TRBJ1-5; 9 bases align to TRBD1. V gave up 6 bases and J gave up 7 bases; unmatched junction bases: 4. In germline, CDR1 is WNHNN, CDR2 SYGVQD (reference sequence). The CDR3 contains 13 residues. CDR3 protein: CASSGTGLQPQHF. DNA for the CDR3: TGCGCCAGCAGCGGGACAGGGTTACAGCCCCAGCATTTT.

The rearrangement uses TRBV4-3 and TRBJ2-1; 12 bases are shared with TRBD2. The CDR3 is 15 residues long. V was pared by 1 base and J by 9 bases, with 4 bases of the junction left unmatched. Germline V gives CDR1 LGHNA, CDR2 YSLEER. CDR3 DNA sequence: TGCGCCAGCAGCCAAGCTAGCGGGGGGGCCTTTGAGCAGTTCTTC. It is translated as CASSQASGGAFEQFF.

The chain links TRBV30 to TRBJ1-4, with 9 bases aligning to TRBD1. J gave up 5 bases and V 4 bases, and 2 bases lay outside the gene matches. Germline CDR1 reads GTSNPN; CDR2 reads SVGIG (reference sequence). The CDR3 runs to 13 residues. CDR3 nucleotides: TGTGCCTGGAACAGGGGGCCAAATGAAAAACTGTTTTTT. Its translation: CAWNRGPNEKLFF.

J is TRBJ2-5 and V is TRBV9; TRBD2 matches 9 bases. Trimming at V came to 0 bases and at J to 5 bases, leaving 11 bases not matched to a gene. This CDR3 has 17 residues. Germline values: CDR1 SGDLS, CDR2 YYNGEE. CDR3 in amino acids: CASSVGAGGGAGETQYF. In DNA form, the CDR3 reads TGTGCCAGCAGCGTAGGGGCGGGCGGGGGGGCCGGGGAGACCCAGTACTTC.

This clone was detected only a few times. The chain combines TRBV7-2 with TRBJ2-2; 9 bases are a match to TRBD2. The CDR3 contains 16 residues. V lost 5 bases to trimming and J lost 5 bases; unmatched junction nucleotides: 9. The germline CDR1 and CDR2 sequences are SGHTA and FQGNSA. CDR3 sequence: CASSLGTSSRTGELFF. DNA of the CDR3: TGTGCCAGCAGCCTCGGGACTAGCAGTCGGACCGGGGAGCTGTTTTTT.

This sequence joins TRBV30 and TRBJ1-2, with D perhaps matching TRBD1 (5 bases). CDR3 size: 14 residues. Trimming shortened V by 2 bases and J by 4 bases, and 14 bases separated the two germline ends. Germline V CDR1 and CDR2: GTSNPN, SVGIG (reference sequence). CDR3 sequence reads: CAWSIQDTSYGYTF. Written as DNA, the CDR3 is TGTGCCTGGAGTATTCAGGACACCAGCTATGGCTACACCTTC.